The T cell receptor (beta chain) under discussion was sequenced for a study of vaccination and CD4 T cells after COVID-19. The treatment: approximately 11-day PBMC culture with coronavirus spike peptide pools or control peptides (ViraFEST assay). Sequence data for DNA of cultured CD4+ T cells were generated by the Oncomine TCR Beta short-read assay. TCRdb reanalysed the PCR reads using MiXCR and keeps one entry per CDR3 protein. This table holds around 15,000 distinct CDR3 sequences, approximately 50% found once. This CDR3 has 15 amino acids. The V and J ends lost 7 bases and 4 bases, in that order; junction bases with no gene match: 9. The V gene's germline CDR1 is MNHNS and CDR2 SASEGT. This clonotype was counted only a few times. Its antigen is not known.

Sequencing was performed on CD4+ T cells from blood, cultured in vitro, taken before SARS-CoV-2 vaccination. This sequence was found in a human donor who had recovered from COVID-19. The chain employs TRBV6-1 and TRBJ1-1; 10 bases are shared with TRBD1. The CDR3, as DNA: TGTGCCAGCACTTTCAAGGGACAGGGGACCACTGAAGCTTTCTTT. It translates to CASTFKGQGTTEAFF.